This T cell receptor beta chain was sequenced for a study of blood T cell repertoires in COVID-19. Generated by immunoSEQ multiplex PCR, the TCRdb table keeps only in-frame clones and is missing some. Of about 430,000 clones detected, more than 80% appear once; the ten largest clones hold 0.95% to 1.3%. V lost 4 bases and J 2 bases, leaving 10 bases between the germline ends. Germline CDR1 reads SNHLY; CDR2 reads FYNNEI. This CDR3 has 14 amino acids. The receptor comes from a man aged 25-45 years who had recovered from COVID-19. This chain uses TRBV2 with TRBJ2-3; a possible D gene is TRBD1 (6 bases). The sequencing sample was made of PBMCs or T cells enriched from blood (not recorded which). The DNA for the CDR3 is TGTGCCAGCAGTGCCGGACAGCCCACAGATACGCAGTATTTT. Translation gives CASSAGQPTDTQYF.